Listed below are T cell receptor beta chains from one sample, sequenced in a study of shared clonotypes between healthy human individuals. The assay was immunoSEQ multiplex PCR, and TCRdb's table has in-frame clones only and misses some. The sample yields 550,000 to 600,000 clones, 98% seen once. Sequencing was performed on naive CD8+ T cells sorted from blood. These TCRs come from a man aged 30 to 45 in good health. Both conserved end residues are part of each CDR3. The order of the fields is clone size, V gene, D gene, J gene, CDR3 DNA, CDR3 protein. D genes are given only for firm matches. For some rows the clone size is stated as once, few or many, or as a class when expanded; others skip it.

NA,TRBV15,NA,TRBJ2-3,TGTGCCACCAGCAGTTCCGTGATTCGGGATACGCAGTATTTT,CATSSSVIRDTQYF
NA,TRBV14,NA,TRBJ1-1,TGTGCCAGCAGCCAAGGATGGTTCACTGAAGCTTTCTTT,CASSQGWFTEAFF
NA,TRBV14,NA,TRBJ2-7,TGTGCCAGCAGCCACCAGAAGGGGGGGGGAGAGCGCGAGCAGTACTTC,CASSHQKGGGEREQYF
NA,TRBV9,NA,TRBJ2-2,TGTGCCAGCAGCGTCTGGGACACCCACACCGGGGAGCTGTTTTTT,CASSVWDTHTGELFF
NA,TRBV11-2,NA,TRBJ1-1,TGTGCCAGCACCAAGAACGGGACATCTACCACGAACACTGAAGCTTTCTTT,CASTKNGTSTTNTEAFF
NA,TRBV10-1,NA,TRBJ2-3,TGCGCCAGCAGTGAGTTTAAAGGAGGGAGCACAGATACGCAGTATTTT,CASSEFKGGSTDTQYF
NA,TRBV9,NA,TRBJ2-1,TGTGCCAGCAGCGTAGACGGGGAGAATGAGCAGTTCTTC,CASSVDGENEQFF
NA,TRBV15,NA,TRBJ1-1,TGTGCCACCAACGCCGGACAGAACACTGAAGCTTTCTTT,CATNAGQNTEAFF
NA,TRBV10-1,NA,TRBJ2-1,TGCGCCAGCTCGGGACTGAGCTCCTACAATGAGCAGTTCTTC,CASSGLSSYNEQFF
NA,TRBV5-1,NA,TRBJ1-5,TGCGCCAGCAGGAACGACGGGGCAGGGCATAGCAATCAGCCCCAGCATTTT,CASRNDGAGHSNQPQHF
once,TRBV7-2,NA,TRBJ2-7,TGTGCCAGCAGCTTAGGTTGGACGCCTTCCTACGAGCAGTACTTC,CASSLGWTPSYEQYF
once,TRBV10-2,NA,TRBJ2-7,TGCGCCAGCAGTGAGTCGTTTAGGGGTTCCTACGAGCAGTACTTC,CASSESFRGSYEQYF
NA,TRBV10-3,NA,TRBJ1-4,TGTGCCATCAGTGAGTCGACAGGCCTGGGTGAAAAACTGTTTTTT,CAISESTGLGEKLFF
NA,TRBV10-3,NA,TRBJ2-3,TGTGCCATGGCGGGGAAGCGTACAGATACGCAGTATTTT,CAMAGKRTDTQYF
NA,TRBV11-2,NA,TRBJ2-1,TGTGCCAGCAGCCCTCTGTGGGGCTCGGTCAATGAGCAGTTCTTC,CASSPLWGSVNEQFF
NA,TRBV7-8,TRBD2,TRBJ2-1,TGTGCCAGCAGCTTAGTCGGCGGGAGCTCCTACAATGAGCAGTTCTTC,CASSLVGGSSYNEQFF
NA,TRBV5-5,NA,TRBJ2-3,TGTGCCAGCAGCTCCCCTCGTGAGGGTGCGCAGTATTTT,CASSSPREGAQYF
NA,TRBV9,TRBD1,TRBJ2-1,TGTGCCAGCAGCGTCTCCGGGACAGGGATTTATTTCGGCTACAATGAGCAGTTCTTC,CASSVSGTGIYFGYNEQFF
NA,TRBV6-1,TRBD1,TRBJ1-2,TGTGCCAGCAGTGAATGGACAGGGAACTATGGCTACACCTTC,CASSEWTGNYGYTF
NA,TRBV7-9,NA,TRBJ1-5,TGTGCCAGCAGCTTGATGGATCAGCCCCAGCATTTT,CASSLMDQPQHF
NA,TRBV9,TRBD2,TRBJ2-7,TGTGCCAGCAGCCGGGGGGGCGGCCCTTCTTCCGAGCAGTACTTC,CASSRGGGPSSEQYF
NA,TRBV27,NA,TRBJ2-7,TGTGCCAGCAGATCGCCCTCCTACGAGCAGTACTTC,CASRSPSYEQYF
NA,TRBV6-5,NA,TRBJ2-1,TGTGCCAGCAGCCCCATGATGGGAGCAAATGAGCAGTTCTTC,CASSPMMGANEQFF
NA,TRBV6-5,NA,TRBJ2-5,TGTGCCAGCAGTCGCGGGGAGACCCAGTACTTC,CASSRGETQYF
NA,TRBV5-1,NA,TRBJ2-5,TGCGCCAGCAGCTTGGCGTCGACACTAGCCCAAGAGACCCAGTACTTC,CASSLASTLAQETQYF
NA,TRBV9,NA,TRBJ2-3,TGTGCCAGCAGCGGATGGACCGCCGTAGGAGGCGATACGCAGTATTTT,CASSGWTAVGGDTQYF
NA,TRBV4-3,TRBD2,TRBJ2-7,TGCGCCAGCAGCCAAGCAGCGGGAGACACCCACGAGCAGTACTTC,CASSQAAGDTHEQYF
NA,TRBV6-5,NA,TRBJ1-1,TGTGCCAGCAGTTACTCAGACAGGAACACTGAAGCTTTCTTT,CASSYSDRNTEAFF
NA,TRBV11-2,NA,TRBJ2-5,TGTGCCAGCAGCTTAGATCATCTCCTTGGGGAGACCCAGTACTTC,CASSLDHLLGETQYF
once,TRBV11-2,TRBD1,TRBJ2-7,TGTGCCAGCAGCCCCGGACAGGGGGCCTGGCAGGACGAGCAGTACTTC,CASSPGQGAWQDEQYF
once,TRBV6-5,NA,TRBJ2-1,TGTGCCAGCAGCCAGGGCCCCATGGTCTACAATGAGCAGTTCTTC,CASSQGPMVYNEQFF
NA,TRBV10-1,TRBD2,TRBJ2-7,TGCGCCAGCAGTGTAGGTTTAGCGGGCCTCTCCTACGAGCAGTACTTC,CASSVGLAGLSYEQYF
NA,TRBV11-2,TRBD2,TRBJ2-1,TGTGCCAGCAGACCCCCTCTAGCGGGAGAGTCGGGGGAGCAGTTCTTC,CASRPPLAGESGEQFF
NA,TRBV10-3,NA,TRBJ1-2,TGTGCCATCAGTGAAGTAGAGGGGCTCAGCTACACCTTC,CAISEVEGLSYTF
NA,TRBV30,NA,TRBJ2-7,TGTGCCTGGAGAGGAAATATCTACGAGCAGTACTTC,CAWRGNIYEQYF
NA,TRBV10-1,NA,TRBJ2-1,TGCGCCAGCAGTGAGTCGAGGGATGGGTACAATGAGCAGTTCTTC,CASSESRDGYNEQFF
NA,TRBV13,NA,TRBJ1-4,TGTGCCAGCAGCGTGGCAGGGACGGGGGATAATGAAAAACTGTTTTTT,CASSVAGTGDNEKLFF
NA,TRBV7-2,NA,TRBJ2-7,TGTGCCAGCAGCTTAGTTTCCGTCACCTACGAGCAGTACTTC,CASSLVSVTYEQYF
NA,TRBV5-6,NA,TRBJ2-7,TGTGCCAGCAGCCCGGGACGGAGCTCCTACGAGCAGTACTTC,CASSPGRSSYEQYF
NA,TRBV11-1,TRBD2,TRBJ2-3,TGTGCCAGCAGCTTATTCGATAGCGGGGGCCCAGATACGCAGTATTTT,CASSLFDSGGPDTQYF
NA,TRBV27,TRBD1,TRBJ2-7,TGTGCCAGCAGTTTATCATCAGGGGGCGAAGGCGAGCAGTACTTC,CASSLSSGGEGEQYF
NA,TRBV29-1,NA,TRBJ1-2,TGCAGCGTTGAAGATCCGGCGGAAGGCTACACCTTC,CSVEDPAEGYTF
NA,TRBV9,TRBD2,TRBJ2-5,TGTGCCAGCAGCGTGACTAGCGGCCCCCAAGAGACCCAGTACTTC,CASSVTSGPQETQYF
NA,TRBV6-1,TRBD1,TRBJ1-1,TGTGCCAGCAGGACAGGGGACGGAGACGGCACTGAAGCTTTCTTT,CASRTGDGDGTEAFF
NA,TRBV6-1,NA,TRBJ1-1,TGTGCCAGCCCAGGCATGAACACTGAAGCTTTCTTT,CASPGMNTEAFF
once,TRBV11-3,NA,TRBJ2-1,TGTGCCAGCAGCTTACGGGACGAGGATGAGCAGTTCTTC,CASSLRDEDEQFF
NA,TRBV29-1,TRBD1,TRBJ2-7,TGCAGCGTTGGGAGTAGGGACAGCGTTCGCTCCTACGAGCAGTACTTC,CSVGSRDSVRSYEQYF
NA,TRBV7-8,TRBD2,TRBJ2-1,TGTGCCAGCAGACCCCTAGCGGGAGGATCCTACAATGAGCAGTTCTTC,CASRPLAGGSYNEQFF
NA,TRBV10-1,NA,TRBJ1-1,TGCGCCAGCAGTGAGACGATAAACACTGAAGCTTTCTTT,CASSETINTEAFF
NA,TRBV2,TRBD2,TRBJ2-1,TGTGCCAGCATGCCGGCTAGCGGGAGGCGGGGTGAGCAGTTCTTC,CASMPASGRRGEQFF
NA,TRBV7-6,NA,TRBJ2-2,TGTGCCAGCAGCCCCGAGGCTAGACCCGGGGAGCTGTTTTTT,CASSPEARPGELFF
NA,TRBV30,NA,TRBJ2-1,TGTGCCTGGAGAGGACCTAGCTCCTACAATGAGCAGTTCTTC,CAWRGPSSYNEQFF